The 27 T cell receptor beta chains below all came from one sample that was sequenced in a study of identical twins. MiXCR, run by TCRdb on the 5' RACE reads, gives a single entry per CDR3 protein. The sample lists fewer than 900,000 distinct CDR3 sequences, approximately 21% seen once, with 4.3% in the top ten. In addition, the sample was reused for a study of T cells expressing NK-cell markers.

The specimen was PBMCs. These receptors were taken from a young woman in good health.

CDR3 sequence reads: CASSVVPGVDEQFF. Here the CDR3 DNA reads TGTGCCAGCAGCGTAGTACCGGGAGTGGATGAGCAGTTCTTC. This chain connects TRBV9 to TRBJ2-1, with D tentatively TRBD2 (6 bases). CDR3 size: 14 residues. Trimming cost V 0 bases and J 8 bases, with 12 bases left between them. Per the germline V gene, CDR1 is SGDLS and CDR2 is YYNGEE.

In this sample, this clonotype turned up a few times. The gene calls are TRBV5-4 and TRBJ2-7; maybe TRBD1 (6 bases). CDR1 and CDR2 (germline): SGHNT, YYREEE (reference sequence). CDR3 length: 13 amino acids. V lost 9 bases and J lost 1, with 14 bases in between. CDR3 sequence: CAMGAPLSYEQYF. The CDR3 bases are TGTGCCATGGGGGCCCCTTTATCCTACGAGCAGTACTTC. The entire variable domain, with the rest obtained from reference TRBV5-4 and TRBJ2-7, is as follows: ETGVTQSPTHLIKTRGQQVTLRCSSQSGHNTVSWYQQALGQGPQFIFQYYREEENGRGNFPPRFSGLQFPNYSSELNVNALELDDSALYLCAMGAPLSYEQYFGPGTRLTVT.

This clonotype was picked up many times. This rearrangement joins TRBV12-3 or TRBV12-4 to TRBJ2-1, with D possibly TRBD2 on 6 matching bases. The CDR3 is 15 residues long. V shed 2 bases and J shed 7 bases, with 15 bases lying between them. The CDR3 loop reads CASSLKGGKGNEQFF. DNA for the CDR3: TGTGCCAGCAGTTTAAAAGGAGGGAAAGGAAATGAGCAGTTCTTC.

This clonotype has only a few counts. The chain employs TRBV10-3 and TRBJ2-7; the D gene is possibly TRBD1 (6 bases). V shed 8 bases and J shed 4 bases, with 9 bases lying between them. Germline loops: CDR1 ENHRY, CDR2 SYGVKD. The length of the CDR3 is 11 residues. The CDR3 coding sequence is TGTGCCATCCGACAGGATTACGAGCAGTACTTC. Translation: CAIRQDYEQYF.

This clonotype was seen only a few times. The V gene is TRBV5-1, the J gene TRBJ1-2; a possible D gene is TRBD1 (6 bases). Trimming pared 6 bases from V and 4 bases from J, leaving 16 bases between. CDR1 SGHRS and CDR2 YFSETQ come from the germline V gene. The CDR3 has 14 amino acids. CDR3 sequence: CASTNREKGYGYTF. The DNA of the CDR3 is TGCGCCAGCACAAACAGGGAGAAGGGCTATGGCTACACCTTC.

This chain connects TRBV12-3 or TRBV12-4 to TRBJ2-3, with 7 bases identical to TRBD1. The CDR3 totals 14 residues. The V and J ends lost 5 bases and 4 bases, in that order; junction bases with no gene match: 6. DNA of the CDR3: TGTGCCAGCAGTCCAATGACAGGGCCAGATACGCAGTATTTT. It codes for CASSPMTGPDTQYF.

This chain uses TRBV30 with TRBJ2-1; a possible D gene is TRBD2 (6 bases). The CDR3 has 13 residues. Germline values: CDR1 GTSNPN, CDR2 SVGIG (reference sequence). V was shortened by 5 bases and J by 6 bases, with 14 bases between the two germline ends. The CDR3 is CAWAGWTSNEQFF. CDR3 nucleotides: TGTGCCTGGGCGGGATGGACAAGCAATGAGCAGTTCTTC.

This clonotype appeared a few times. The chain recombines TRBV20-1 with TRBJ1-2; D possibly corresponds to TRBD1 (6 bases). The CDR3 has 16 residues. Trimming removed 1 base from V and 6 bases from J, with 21 bases in between. CDR1 DFQATT and CDR2 SNEGSKA come from the germline V gene (reference sequence). This CDR3 is CSARGNRERRPHGYTF. The CDR3 DNA reads as TGCAGTGCTAGAGGCAACAGGGAGAGACGTCCCCATGGCTACACCTTC.

The V and J genes are TRBV9 and TRBJ1-1; 12 bases are shared with TRBD1. Germline trimming cut 4 bases from V and 4 bases from J; bases unmatched to any gene: 11. Germline lookup yields CDR1 SGDLS and CDR2 YYNGEE. This CDR3 is 17 amino acids long. The DNA of the CDR3 is TGTGCCAGCAGCCCCATGGGACAGGGGGCCTTGGGCACTGAAGCTTTCTTT. Translation: CASSPMGQGALGTEAFF.

The chain joins TRBV5-5 to TRBJ1-6, with 8 bases identical to TRBD1. Trimming removed 3 bases from V and 5 bases from J; junction bases left unmatched: 4. This CDR3 has 15 amino acids. Germline V gene data show CDR1 as SGHKS and CDR2 as YYEKEE (reference sequence). The CDR3, as DNA: TGTGCCAGCAGCTCAGGGGGCTTGGATAATTCACCCCTCCACTTT. Translating it yields CASSSGGLDNSPLHF. The full variable domain, in which reference TRBV5-5 and TRBJ1-6 provide the parts outside the CDR3, is DAGVTQSPTHLIKTRGQQVTLRCSPISGHKSVSWYQQVLGQGPQFIFQYYEKEERGRGNFPDRFSARQFPNYSSELNVNALLLGDSALYLCASSSGGLDNSPLHFGNGTRLTVT.

The chain combines TRBV5-1 with TRBJ2-7; no clear D gene. Per germline, CDR1 SGHRS and CDR2 YFSETQ. The ends were cut back, 0 bases at V and 0 bases at J, with 7 bases in the middle. The CDR3 has 14 amino acids. CDR3 bases: TGCGCCAGCAGCTTGGCGGTCCACTCCTACGAGCAGTACTTC. Its protein is CASSLAVHSYEQYF.

The genes are TRBV6-1 and TRBJ2-2; no clear D gene. The V gene's germline CDR1 is MNHNS and CDR2 SASEGT. V lost 8 bases, J lost 1 base, and 14 bases lay in between. The CDR3 is 15 amino acids. CDR3 DNA sequence: TGTGCCAGCTCACAGTATTCCCTGAACACCGGGGAGCTGTTTTTT. Translation: CASSQYSLNTGELFF.

This chain joins TRBV7-9 and TRBJ2-7, with D tentatively TRBD2 (6 bases). V lost 1 base and J 2 bases, leaving 12 bases between the germline ends. The CDR3 consists of 15 residues. Germline lookup yields CDR1 SEHNR and CDR2 FQNEAQ (reference sequence). CDR3 bases: TGTGCCAGCAGCTTAGGAGGAGGGAAAGCCTACGAGCAGTACTTC. Amino acids: CASSLGGGKAYEQYF.

The CDR3 DNA is TGTGCCAGCAGCTTAGTTCAAGCTTACCAAGAGACCCAGTACTTC. Amino acids: CASSLVQAYQETQYF. The chain recombines TRBV7-9 with TRBJ2-5, with unresolved D. Germline V gene lookup returns CDR1 SEHNR and CDR2 FQNEAQ (reference sequence). This CDR3 is built from 15 residues. The V and J ends lost 1 base and 0 bases respectively, with 9 bases between them.

This clonotype was observed a few times. The chain couples TRBV10-3 to TRBJ2-6; D is undetermined. The V end lost 9 bases, the J end lost 1 base, and 28 bases lay between the germline ends. This CDR3 spans 20 amino acids. Germline V gene sequence: CDR1 ENHRY, CDR2 SYGVKD. As DNA, the CDR3 is TGTGCCATAAGTCGGATCTTAGGAAGTGGGGTCGGATCTGGGGCCAACGTCCTGACTTTC. Residues: CAISRILGSGVGSGANVLTF.

The chain couples TRBV5-1 to TRBJ2-4, with D perhaps TRBD2 (5 bases). CDR1 is SGHRS and CDR2 is YFSETQ in the germline V gene. The CDR3 extends over 12 amino acids. The V and J ends lost 1 base and 7 bases respectively, with 6 bases between them. The CDR3 nucleotides are TGCGCCAGCAGCTTGTCGGGGAACATTCAGTACTTC. It translates to CASSLSGNIQYF.

This clonotype appeared a few times. The V call is TRBV18, the J call TRBJ2-5; 7 bases are a match to TRBD1. Per germline, CDR1 KGHSH and CDR2 LQKENI. The CDR3 covers 13 residues. V shed 8 bases and J 3 bases; nucleotides not matched to a gene: 6. As DNA, the CDR3 is TGTGCCAGCACTTCGGGACAGAAAGAGACCCAGTACTTC. Translated: CASTSGQKETQYF.

This clonotype appeared a few times. The gene calls are TRBV20-1 and TRBJ2-7, with unresolved D. Trimming removed 0 bases at V and 1 base at J, with 7 bases between. Germline loops: CDR1 DFQATT, CDR2 SNEGSKA (reference sequence). CDR3 size: 13 residues. The CDR3 sequence: CSAREALSYEQYF. DNA for the CDR3: TGCAGTGCTAGAGAAGCATTATCCTACGAGCAGTACTTC.

This clonotype came up a few times. CDR3 sequence (DNA): TGTGCCAGCAGTTACGGATCGGCTAGCGGGAGCGTTGAGACAGATACGCAGTATTTT. Its translation is CASSYGSASGSVETDTQYF. The chain recombines TRBV6-5 with TRBJ2-3, with TRBD2 matching over 10 bases. Germline CDR1 reads MNHEY; CDR2 reads SVGAGI. The CDR3 is 19 residues long. J lost 3 bases, V lost 2 bases, and 14 bases had no gene match.

Only a few counts were recorded for this clonotype. The rearrangement joins TRBV6-5 to TRBJ1-2, with TRBD1 matching over 7 bases. CDR3 length: 15 residues. V was clipped by 0 bases and J by 4 bases; unmatched bases: 5. Looked up from germline, CDR1 is MNHEY and CDR2 is SVGAGI. The CDR3, as DNA: TGTGCCAGCAGTTACTCAGGGGGCGAGGTCTATGGCTACACCTTC. This codes for CASSYSGGEVYGYTF.

This rearrangement joins TRBV5-6 to TRBJ2-3, with 7 bases matching TRBD1. J lost 2 bases, V lost 4 bases, and 4 bases had no gene match. The germline CDR1 and CDR2 sequences are SGHDT and YYEEEE. The CDR3 sequence is 14 residues long. CDR3 residues: CASSMDRFTDTQYF. The CDR3 DNA sequence: TGTGCCAGCAGCATGGACAGGTTCACAGATACGCAGTATTTT.

This clonotype was observed at least ten times. The chain has TRBV12-3 or TRBV12-4 and TRBJ2-2, with TRBD2 as a possible D gene (6 bases). The germline V and J ends were trimmed by 3 bases and 6 bases, with 8 bases remaining between them. CDR3 length: 13 residues. CDR3 sequence: CASSFGGAGELFF. DNA of the CDR3: TGTGCCAGCAGTTTCGGAGGGGCCGGGGAGCTGTTTTTT.

The chain recombines TRBV4-3 with TRBJ2-7, with D perhaps matching TRBD2 (5 bases). The V gene lost 2 bases and the J gene lost 2 bases, with 16 bases spanning the gap. The CDR3 totals 16 residues. Germline V lookup: CDR1 LGHNA, CDR2 YSLEER. CDR3 DNA: TGCGCCAGCAGCCAATCCCCCGCGGGCGGACCCTACGAGCAGTACTTC. Translation gives CASSQSPAGGPYEQYF.

This clonotype was counted only a few times. V is TRBV12-3 or TRBV12-4 and J is TRBJ1-2; no definite D call. Trimming shortened V by 6 bases and J by 8 bases, and 16 bases separated the two germline ends. CDR3 length: 13 residues. CDR3 sequence reads: CASSHPRNGGYTF. In nucleotides, the CDR3 is TGTGCCAGCAGCCACCCCAGAAATGGGGGCTACACCTTC.

The V and J genes are TRBV20-1 and TRBJ2-3, with 7 bases aligning to TRBD2. Germline V gene data show CDR1 as DFQATT and CDR2 as SNEGSKA (reference sequence). CDR3 size: 16 residues. Trimming removed 1 base from V and 2 bases from J; junction bases left unmatched: 9. CDR3 bases: TGCAGTGCTAGAGCTCGTCTAGCGGTTAACACAGATACGCAGTATTTT. The encoded protein is CSARARLAVNTDTQYF.

This clonotype was recorded a few times. This chain uses TRBV7-9 with TRBJ2-5; 7 bases map to TRBD1. The CDR3 has 16 residues. The ends lost 5 bases at V and 5 bases at J; junction bases unmatched: 14. Germline assignment: CDR1 SEHNR and CDR2 FQNEAQ (reference sequence). CDR3 sequence reads: CASSTQDREVGETQYF. The CDR3 DNA follows: TGTGCCAGCAGCACCCAAGACAGGGAAGTCGGTGAGACCCAGTACTTC.

Concerning this clonotype: This may come from a read error, since a much larger clone is one base off. The CDR3 loop reads CASSPLMFDTQYF. Here the CDR3 DNA reads TGTGCCAGCAGCCCGCTGATGTTCGATACGCAGTATTTT. J is TRBJ2-3 and V is TRBV7-2; D unclear. V was cut by 5 bases and J by 6 bases, with 12 bases left in between. Germline V lookup: CDR1 SGHTA, CDR2 FQGNSA. The CDR3 is 13 amino acids.